These 30 T cell receptor beta chains came from one sample sequenced in a study of T cell repertoires in cytomegalovirus infection. In TCRdb, the reads were re-called with MiXCR into one record per CDR3 protein. The repertoire has hundreds of thousands of distinct CDR3 sequences, about 24% of them found once; the top ten carry approximately 8.2%. Sequenced material: CD8+ T cells from PBMCs. These receptors all come from a human donor in good health (CMV status not recorded). Some clones in this sample may be carry-over from other donors' samples.

This clonotype has just a few counts. This CDR3 is CASSYPTSGGADEQFF. The CDR3 DNA reads as TGTGCCAGCAGTTACCCGACTAGCGGGGGGGCCGATGAGCAGTTCTTC. The chain recombines TRBV6-6 with TRBJ2-1; 14 bases are shared with TRBD2. Germline V gene data show CDR1 as MNHNY and CDR2 as SVGAGI (reference sequence). J gave up 8 bases and V 2 bases, and 5 bases lay outside the gene matches. The CDR3 covers 16 residues.

This clonotype came up a few times. V is TRBV15 and J is TRBJ2-7; perhaps TRBD1 as D (5 bases). CDR1 is LNHNV, CDR2 YYDKDF, per germline (reference sequence). CDR3 size: 16 residues. Deletions cut 0 bases from V and 6 bases from J, with 18 bases between. In DNA, the CDR3 is TGTGCCACCAGCAGAGATCTCCCAGGGTCGTTCTTCGAGCAGTACGTC. It codes for CATSRDLPGSFFEQYV.

The gene calls are TRBV15 and TRBJ2-5; D is perhaps TRBD1 (6 bases). Germline CDR1 is LNHNV and CDR2 is YYDKDF (reference sequence). This CDR3 is 14 amino acids long. V was clipped by 5 bases and J by 6 bases, with 16 bases between them. The CDR3 DNA reads as TGTGCCACCAGCGGTAGCCAGGGGCGGAAGACCCAGTACTTC. Amino acid sequence: CATSGSQGRKTQYF. The whole variable domain, filled in from reference TRBV15 and TRBJ2-5, reads DAMVIQNPRYQVTQFGKPVTLSCSQTLNHNVMYWYQQKSSQAPKLLFHYYDKDFNNEADTPDNFQSRRPNTSFCFLDIRSPGLGDTAMYLCATSGSQGRKTQYFGPGTRLLVL.

The table lists this clonotype with a few counts. V is TRBV4-1 and J is TRBJ2-7, with 8 bases identical to TRBD2. Trimming at V came to 1 base and at J to 3 bases, leaving 5 bases not matched to a gene. The length of the CDR3 is 15 residues. Per the germline V gene, CDR1 is MGHRA and CDR2 is YSYEKL. For the CDR3, the DNA is TGCGCCAGCAGCCAAGTCCTAGCGGGCGACTACGAGCAGTACTTC. Translating it yields CASSQVLAGDYEQYF.

This chain joins TRBV28 and TRBJ2-7; 8 nucleotides match TRBD2. Germline lookup yields CDR1 MDHEN and CDR2 SYDVKM. J lost 6 bases, V lost 8 bases, and 12 bases had no gene match. The CDR3 length is 14 residues. As DNA, the CDR3 is TGTGCCAGCGGTTACAAGCTCGGGGGGGGCGAGCAGTACGTC. It specifies CASGYKLGGGEQYV.

This clonotype was detected ten times or more. An end of the junction does not agree with germline; a read error may underlie this. The CDR3 sequence is CASSPSFGSTGELFF. CDR3 bases: TGTGCTAGCAGCCCTTCATTTGGTTCAACCGGGGAGCTGTTTTTT. V and J are TRBV7-7 and TRBJ2-2; no clear D. The V gene's germline CDR1 is SSHAT and CDR2 FNYEAQ (reference sequence). This CDR3 is built from 15 residues.

The chain couples TRBV20-1 to TRBJ1-1, with D perhaps TRBD1 (6 bases). CDR1 DFQATT and CDR2 SNEGSKA come from the germline V gene (reference sequence). V gave up 3 bases and J gave up 2 bases, with 10 bases separating them. The CDR3 is 13 amino acids. The CDR3: CSASDRLNTEAFF. CDR3 in DNA: TGCAGTGCTAGTGACAGGTTAAACACTGAAGCTTTCTTT.

This clonotype was found once. This chain connects TRBV14 to TRBJ1-2; 9 nucleotides agree with TRBD1. This CDR3 has 16 amino acids. V lost 0 bases to trimming and J lost 4 bases; unmatched junction nucleotides: 6. CDR1 and CDR2 (germline): SGHDN, FVKESK. CDR3 coding DNA: TGTGCCAGCAGCCAAGAGGACAGGGGAGTAGCCTATGGCTACACCTTC. Encoded protein: CASSQEDRGVAYGYTF.

This clonotype was seen a few times. The rearrangement joins TRBV4-1 to TRBJ2-1; the D gene is possibly TRBD1 (5 bases). Looked up from germline, CDR1 is MGHRA and CDR2 is YSYEKL. The CDR3 runs 17 residues. Trimming took 1 base from V and 0 from J, leaving 13 bases between them. The CDR3 region is CASSQARTPVSYNEQFF. The CDR3 coding sequence is TGCGCCAGCAGCCAAGCTCGGACACCCGTCTCCTACAATGAGCAGTTCTTC.

The chain couples TRBV23-1 to TRBJ2-7, with D possibly being TRBD1 (6 bases). TRBV23-1 is placed among ORFs of uncertain function. The CDR3 is 17 residues long. V was trimmed by 2 bases and J by 7 bases, leaving 24 bases between them. CDR3 in DNA: TGCGCCAGCAGTCAAGTCGGGACAAGCAGGGCTACTGGAGAGCAGTACGTC. It is translated as CASSQVGTSRATGEQYV.

The CDR3 sequence is CASSLSRSASTDTQYF. Here the CDR3 DNA reads TGTGCCAGCAGCTTAAGTCGCAGCGCTAGCACAGATACGCAGTATTTT. V and J are TRBV7-8 and TRBJ2-3; the D is unclear. CDR3 length equals 16 residues. Germline CDR1 is SGHVS and CDR2 is FQNEAQ. The V end lost 2 bases, the J end lost 0 bases, and 12 bases lay between the germline ends.

This clonotype came up a few times. The CDR3 loop reads CASSSGRLANYGYTF. CDR3 nucleotides: TGTGCCAGCAGCTCAGGACGGTTAGCTAACTATGGCTACACCTTC. The genes are TRBV6-1 and TRBJ1-2; D unclear. V was pared by 6 bases and J by 0 bases, with 14 bases between. There are 15 residues in the CDR3. Germline CDR1 is MNHNS and CDR2 is SASEGT.

This sequence joins TRBV20-1 and TRBJ1-2; D remains unclear. Trimming pared 0 bases from V and 3 bases from J, leaving 11 bases between. The germline gives CDR1 DFQATT, CDR2 SNEGSKA (reference sequence). CDR3 length equals 14 residues. The CDR3, as DNA: TGCAGTGCTAGAGAGCCCTCCGGAGACTATGGCTACACCTTC. It translates to CSAREPSGDYGYTF.

This chain joins TRBV20-1 and TRBJ2-5; the D gene is possibly TRBD1 (5 bases). V lost 3 bases and J lost 0, with 8 bases in between. This CDR3 has 13 amino acids. Germline loops: CDR1 DFQATT, CDR2 SNEGSKA (reference sequence). The CDR3 is CSARQGYQETQYF. The DNA for the CDR3 is TGCAGTGCTAGGCAGGGATACCAAGAGACCCAGTACTTC.

The chain combines TRBV6-2 or TRBV6-3 with TRBJ2-3; D gene uncertain. The germline V gene encodes CDR1 MNHEY and CDR2 SVGEGT. The CDR3 is made up of 17 amino acids. V was cut by 1 base and J by 0 bases, with 14 bases left in between. CDR3 DNA sequence: TGTGCCAGCAGTTACTTTCTCTGGGAATCTAGCACAGATACGCAGTATTTT. Encoded protein: CASSYFLWESSTDTQYF.

The chain has TRBV7-8 and TRBJ2-5; either TRBD1 or TRBD2 may supply D (6 bases each). The V end lost 7 bases, the J end lost 2 bases, and 14 bases lay between the germline ends. Germline CDR1 SGHVS, CDR2 FQNEAQ. The CDR3 runs 14 residues. The CDR3 DNA is TGTGCCAGCAACGGGGGCGACGGTCAAGAGACCCAGTACTTC. It codes for CASNGGDGQETQYF.

This sequence joins TRBV15 and TRBJ2-6, with D perhaps TRBD1 (6 bases). Germline CDR1 LNHNV, CDR2 YYDKDF (reference sequence). V lost 6 bases, J lost 0 bases, and 21 bases lay in between. The CDR3 length is 19 residues. The DNA for the CDR3 is TGTGCCACCAGGGTGCACCCCGGGACACTATACTCTGGGGCCAACGTCCTGACTTTC. This translates into CATRVHPGTLYSGANVLTF.

This sequence joins TRBV20-1 and TRBJ2-1, with D perhaps TRBD2 (5 bases). The CDR3 loop spans 9 amino acids. Germline lookup yields CDR1 DFQATT and CDR2 SNEGSKA (reference sequence). The CDR3 loop reads CRLGNEQFF. The CDR3 nucleotides read TGCAGACTAGGAAATGAGCAGTTCTTC.

The gene calls are TRBV12-3 or TRBV12-4 and TRBJ1-3, with D possibly being TRBD1 (5 bases). Trimming removed 6 bases at V and 3 bases at J, with 12 bases between. The CDR3 spans 14 residues. Written as DNA, the CDR3 is TGTGCCAGCAGGGACCGGGACTTTGGAAACACCATATATTTT. Translated, it gives CASRDRDFGNTIYF.

This clonotype was seen repeatedly, ten times or more. The chain employs TRBV7-2 and TRBJ1-4, with 7 nucleotides matching TRBD1. The V segment lost 6 bases and the J segment 15 bases; nucleotides outside the gene matches: 13. Germline values: CDR1 SGHTA, CDR2 FQGNSA. The CDR3 spans 13 residues. The CDR3 DNA is TGTGCCAGCAGTTATCTCACAGGGGCCAGTGTGTTTTTT. Encoded protein: CASSYLTGASVFF.

This clonotype was seen a few times. This chain joins TRBV20-1 and TRBJ2-2; D uncertain. Germline V gene data show CDR1 as DFQATT and CDR2 as SNEGSKA (reference sequence). This CDR3 spans 15 amino acids. Trimming took off 0 bases at V and 2 bases at J, with 10 bases between the two ends. The CDR3 loop is CSARERQLNTGELFF. The CDR3 region has the DNA TGCAGTGCTAGAGAAAGGCAGCTAAACACCGGGGAGCTGTTTTTT.

V usage is TRBV27 and J usage is TRBJ2-7; maybe TRBD1 (5 bases). The CDR3 sequence is 13 residues long. Per germline, CDR1 MNHEY and CDR2 SMNVEV (reference sequence). Between the trimmed V and J ends, which lost 4 bases and 6 bases, there was a span of 13 bases. The CDR3 DNA follows: TGTGCCAGCAGTTCTCAGGCCCAGGGCGAGCAGTACGTC. The encoded protein is CASSSQAQGEQYV.

The chain is built from TRBV20-1 and TRBJ2-2, with D unclear. The CDR3 totals 16 residues. Germline CDR1 is DFQATT and CDR2 is SNEGSKA (reference sequence). V lost 3 bases to trimming and J lost 0 bases, with 14 bases between them. CDR3 nucleotides: TGCAGTGCTAGGAGGAATGCAGACGCGAACACCGGGGAGCTGTTTTTT. The encoded protein is CSARRNADANTGELFF.

The rearrangement joins TRBV28 to TRBJ2-7; D is undetermined. V was trimmed by 2 bases and J by 4 bases, leaving 12 bases between them. The CDR3 extends over 14 amino acids. Germline V gene sequence: CDR1 MDHEN, CDR2 SYDVKM. CDR3 protein: CASSLIRQMYEQYF. For the CDR3, the DNA is TGTGCCAGCAGTTTAATCAGGCAGATGTACGAGCAGTACTTC.

About this clonotype: A much larger clonotype is one base distant, so this may be a read error. The chain uses TRBV7-4 and TRBJ1-2, with D uncertain. Germline V gene sequence: CDR1 SGHVT, CDR2 SQSDAQ. The CDR3 sequence is 15 residues long. Written as DNA, the CDR3 is TGTGCCGGCAGCTTAGAGAATGGATATAACTATGGCTACACCTTC. It translates to CAGSLENGYNYGYTF.

This clonotype was detected a few times. The chain uses TRBV20-1 and TRBJ1-2; 7 bases map to TRBD1. V shed 0 bases and J 1 base; nucleotides not matched to a gene: 11. The germline V gene encodes CDR1 DFQATT and CDR2 SNEGSKA (reference sequence). The CDR3 contains 17 residues. The CDR3 nucleotides read TGCAGTGCTAGAGACTTCATGGGGGACAGACATAACTATGGCTACACCTTC. Encoded protein: CSARDFMGDRHNYGYTF.

The chain joins TRBV6-2 or TRBV6-3 to TRBJ2-1; no reliable D call. Germline CDR1 reads MNHEY; CDR2 reads SVGEGT. This CDR3 comprises 15 residues. Trimming took off 1 base at V and 5 bases at J, with 12 bases between the two ends. CDR3 sequence (DNA): TGTGCCAGCAGTTACTTCCCCCTCCCAAACAATGAGCAGTTCTTC. Protein: CASSYFPLPNNEQFF.

This clonotype showed up just a few times. The junction shows a germline mismatch at one end, possibly a read error. J is TRBJ2-5 and V is TRBV7-7; no definite D call. CDR3 length equals 15 residues. From germline, CDR1 is SSHAT and CDR2 FNYEAQ (reference sequence). For the CDR3, the DNA is TGTGCTAGCAGTCCCGTCCCCATTAAGGGAGAGACCCAGTACTTC. It codes for CASSPVPIKGETQYF.

This rearrangement joins TRBV27 to TRBJ1-2, with D unclear. V lost 5 bases to trimming and J lost 6 bases, with 16 bases between them. The CDR3 spans 14 residues. CDR1 is MNHEY and CDR2 is SMNVEV in the germline V gene (reference sequence). The chain's CDR3 is CASSDQGFSDGYTF. CDR3 nucleotides: TGTGCCAGCAGTGACCAAGGGTTTTCGGATGGCTACACCTTC.

This clonotype was seen a few times. The rearrangement links TRBV5-5 to TRBJ2-1; D is perhaps TRBD1 (7 bases). The CDR3 consists of 16 residues. Germline-derived CDR1 and CDR2 are SGHKS and YYEKEE (reference sequence). Trimming stripped 3 bases from V and 7 bases from J, with 20 bases between. CDR3 nucleotides: TGTGCCAGCAGCTCGGGCCCGGGCAGGGGGAGGAATGAGCAGTTCTTC. Encoded protein: CASSSGPGRGRNEQFF.